This T cell receptor (beta chain) is drawn from a study of blood T cell repertoires in COVID-19. Looking at the study overall: The origin of the acute and convalescent COVID-19 samples was the United States, Italy and Spain. T cells, B-cell-depleted T cells, or PBMCs supplied cDNA or gDNA.

The count of this clone is one. Authors' analysis steps: Estimation of nucleated cell counts was performed using reference gene primer amplification. Generated by immunoSEQ multiplex PCR, the TCRdb table keeps only in-frame clones and is missing some. D and trimming come from the DNA, and the V and J calls and clone size come from that table. The data contain around 140,000 clones, around 80% of them singletons. The germline gives CDR1 SGHRS, CDR2 YFSETQ. Deletions cut 4 bases from V and 2 bases from J, with 16 bases between. The CDR3 consists of 15 residues. Sequenced input: peripheral blood. This receptor was obtained from a woman in her sixties or seventies with acute or convalescent COVID-19. V usage is TRBV5-1 and J usage is TRBJ2-7; tentative D call: TRBD1 (6 bases). The CDR3 DNA sequence: TGCGCCAGCAGCCGGAATACAGGGTCTCCCTACGAGCAGTACTTC. It translates to CASSRNTGSPYEQYF.